This is a list of T cell receptor beta chains from one sample in a study of blood T cell repertoires in COVID-19. Only in-frame clones appear in the TCRdb table, and some are missing; sequencing was by immunoSEQ multiplex PCR. This table has under 300,000 clones, roughly 89% appearing once. Specimen: peripheral blood. Source of these receptors: a man aged 25 to 40 who had recovered from COVID-19. The CDR3 runs from the conserved cysteine through the conserved F or W. A D gene is named only where the DNA matches it firmly.

J,D,V,CDR3,DNA
TRBJ1-5,TRBD1,TRBV18,CASSPPGTGGNQPQHF,TGTGCCAGCTCACCACCGGGGACAGGGGGAAATCAGCCCCAGCATTTT
TRBJ1-5,.,TRBV5-8,CASSFVSRADQPQHF,TGTGCCAGCAGCTTTGTATCCAGGGCCGATCAGCCCCAGCATTTT
TRBJ1-2,TRBD1,TRBV9,CASSEQGIWRGYTF,TGTGCCAGCAGCGAACAGGGGATATGGAGAGGCTACACCTTC
TRBJ2-3,.,TRBV30,CAWSVGDTDTQYF,TGTGCCTGGAGTGTCGGGGACACAGATACGCAGTATTTT
TRBJ1-1,.,TRBV7-2,CASSLGGSPEAFF,TGTGCCAGCAGCTTGGGGGGAAGCCCTGAAGCTTTCTTT
TRBJ1-2,TRBD1,TRBV19,CASSIVSGQGHGYTF,TGTGCCAGTAGTATAGTATCTGGACAGGGGCATGGCTACACCTTC
TRBJ1-2,TRBD1,TRBV18,CASSPKQGAYYGYTF,TGTGCCAGCTCACCAAAACAGGGGGCTTACTATGGCTACACCTTC
TRBJ1-2,TRBD1,TRBV7-2,CASSPGTGGGYGYTF,TGTGCCAGCAGCCCCGGGACAGGGGGCGGGTATGGCTACACCTTC
TRBJ2-6,.,TRBV7-2,CASSTLARGANVLTF,TGTGCCAGCAGCACCTTAGCGAGGGGGGCCAACGTCCTGACTTTC
TRBJ1-1,TRBD1,TRBV4-1,CASSQESDRDTEAFF,TGCGCCAGCAGCCAAGAAAGCGACAGGGACACTGAAGCTTTCTTT
TRBJ1-5,TRBD1,TRBV6-6,CASSPPGQGASGAQHF,TGTGCCAGCAGTCCTCCGGGACAGGGGGCGTCGGGGGCCCAGCATTTT
TRBJ2-7,.,TRBV18,CASSGNRGRRVFNEQYF,TGTGCCAGCTCAGGGAACAGAGGGCGTAGGGTATTTAACGAGCAGTACTTC